This T cell receptor beta chain was captured by sequencing in a study of blood T cell repertoires in COVID-19. Study-wide background: Italy, Spain and the United States were the sources of the convalescent and acute COVID-19 samples. The cDNA or gDNA used as material had been derived from T cells, B-cell-depleted T cells, or PBMCs.

Authors' processing steps: Cell counts per sample came from amplifying reference gene primers. Repertoires were generated with immunoSEQ multiplex PCR, while TCRdb's copy carries only in-frame clones and drops some. The V and J calls and the clone size are those of that table, but D and trimming were determined from the DNA. The sample contains around 250,000 clones, roughly nine tenths of which appear only once. This clone has a single count. This CDR3 region has 15 residues. Germline assignment: CDR1 KGHDR and CDR2 SFDVKD. Trimming cost V 4 bases and J 5 bases; bases outside gene matches: 7. This TCR was recovered from a woman aged 40 to 49 who had recovered from COVID-19. Sequenced input: peripheral blood. The gene calls are TRBV24-1 and TRBJ2-5, with TRBD1 matching over 9 bases. The CDR3 DNA follows: TGTGCCACCAGTGAGGAGGGGACAGGGCGGGAGACCCAGTACTTC. Protein: CATSEEGTGRETQYF.